What follows is one T cell receptor beta chain and its context. The CDR3 is 13 amino acids. Germline lookup yields CDR1 WSHSY and CDR2 SAAADI. The data belong to a study of monozygotic twins with inflammatory bowel disease. TCRdb reanalyzed the 5' RACE reads, giving one entry per CDR3 protein sequence and no DNA. The data show 88,000 or so distinct CDR3 sequences, and the top ten clones hold 7.4%. The sample taken for sequencing was blood. The clonotype was recovered from a human donor with ulcerative colitis or Crohn's disease, or a healthy co-twin of an affected twin (not recorded which). V is TRBV10-2 and J is TRBJ2-7; TCRdb gives TRBD1 as the D gene, but with no DNA this cannot be confirmed. This chain's CDR3 is CASSRDKAYEQYF.